This T cell receptor beta chain was recovered during a study of prognosis after radiotherapy for stage I lung cancer. Overall study results and limits: Gene usage of TRBV and TRBJ reportedly differed between patients with and without metastases. Unique TCR clone counts went down once patients had stereotactic body radiation therapy, median roughly 9,300 versus 7,200.

CDR3 length: 12 amino acids. Germline values: CDR1 KGHDR, CDR2 SFDVKD. V was clipped by 8 bases and J by 3 bases, with 10 bases between them. This clonotype was seen repeatedly, ten times or more. Its antigen remains unidentified. TCR beta CDR3 was amplified from genomic DNA by two-round multiplex PCR. Primers were specific to each TRBV and TRBJ gene in first-round PCR. Each CDR3 protein gets one entry after TCRdb re-called the multiplex PCR reads with MiXCR. The sample shows roughly 38,000 distinct CDR3 sequences, around 22% of them seen only once. The chain is built from TRBV24-1 and TRBJ2-7; unclear D gene. This clonotype was obtained from a donor at least 50 years old with non-small cell lung cancer. Here the sequenced sample was PBMCs, taken before or after stereotactic body radiation therapy (not recorded which). CDR3 protein: CATMGNDYEQYF. CDR3 bases: TGTGCCACCATGGGCAACGACTACGAGCAGTACTTC.